These T cell receptor beta chains were read from a single sample in a study of shared clonotypes between healthy human individuals. Sequencing was performed with immunoSEQ multiplex PCR; in TCRdb, only in-frame clones are kept and a portion is missing. The repertoire consists of some 2,400,000 clones, with approximately 96% occurring once and the leading ten covering roughly 0.13%. The sample comprised naive CD4+ T cells sorted from blood. These receptor sequences come from a man younger than 35 in good health. The CDR3 runs from the conserved cysteine through the conserved F or W. D genes are given only for firm matches. Part of the rows lack a size; the others show once, few, many or a class for expanded clones.

>-|TRBJ2-4|once|TRBV5-6
CASSGLGTELVKNIQYF
TGTGCCAGCAGCGGACTGGGGACTGAGCTAGTCAAAAACATTCAGTACTTC
>-|TRBJ2-1|-|TRBV7-3
CASSIDRLNEQFF
TGTGCCAGCAGCATCGACAGGTTGAATGAGCAGTTCTTC
>-|TRBJ2-2|-|TRBV11-2
CASGGSHAGELFF
TGTGCCAGCGGGGGTAGTCACGCCGGGGAGCTGTTTTTT
>-|TRBJ1-2|-|TRBV6-5
CASSYSASNYGYTF
TGTGCCAGCAGTTACTCGGCATCGAACTATGGCTACACCTTC
>TRBD2|TRBJ2-7|-|TRBV11-2
CASRGAGGLTYEQYF
TGTGCCAGCAGAGGAGCGGGAGGATTAACCTACGAGCAGTACTTC
>TRBD1|TRBJ1-1|-|TRBV5-8
CASSFWTGVGMNTEAFF
TGTGCCAGCAGCTTTTGGACAGGGGTTGGAATGAACACTGAAGCTTTCTTT
>-|TRBJ1-2|-|TRBV28
CASSLPRQGSNGYTF
TGTGCCAGCAGTCTCCCCCGGCAGGGGTCTAATGGCTACACCTTC
>TRBD1|TRBJ1-2|-|TRBV18
CASSPQGADGYTF
TGTGCCAGCTCACCACAGGGGGCGGATGGCTACACCTTC
>TRBD1|TRBJ2-7|-|TRBV5-1
CASSVDPGQGAYEQYF
TGCGCCAGCAGCGTGGACCCGGGACAGGGGGCCTACGAGCAGTACTTC
>-|TRBJ1-5|-|TRBV30
CAWSGDISNQPQHF
TGTGCCTGGAGTGGGGACATAAGCAATCAGCCCCAGCATTTT
>TRBD2|TRBJ2-1|-|TRBV6-5
CASRYSGGQYNEQFF
TGTGCCAGCAGATATAGCGGGGGGCAGTACAATGAGCAGTTCTTC